One sample yielded the 16 T cell receptor beta chains listed below, sequenced in a study of T cell changes during pregnancy in multiple sclerosis. The method was immunoSEQ multiplex PCR; TCRdb's version includes in-frame clones alone and lacks a portion of them. In the table there are around 72,000 clones, about 93% of which are singletons. The material was CD4+ T cells from peripheral blood mononuclear cells, obtained before pregnancy. Receptors originate from a female donor with multiple sclerosis, enrolled in a pregnancy study.

V gene TRBV11-3 combines with J gene TRBJ2-7, with 11 bases fitting TRBD2. Germline CDR1 reads SGHNT; CDR2 reads YENEEA. J gave up 3 bases and V 1 base, and 2 bases lay outside the gene matches. The CDR3 totals 15 residues. CDR3 sequence reads: CASSLVTSGGYEQYF. Written as DNA, the CDR3 is TGTGCCAGCAGCTTAGTTACTAGCGGGGGCTACGAGCAGTACTTC.

The chain uses TRBV18 and TRBJ2-6; the match to TRBD1 covers 8 bases. The CDR3 consists of 19 residues. CDR1 is KGHSH, CDR2 LQKENI, per germline. J was trimmed by 2 bases and V by 4 bases; bases with no gene match: 13. The CDR3 DNA reads TGTGCCAGCTCACTCCTGGCAGGGGGCGCAGTGACTGGGGCCAACGTCCTGACTTTC. Encoded protein: CASSLLAGGAVTGANVLTF.

The chain is built from TRBV5-5 and TRBJ2-7, with a weak D call TRBD2 (6 bases). The CDR3 is 15 amino acids. The germline CDR1 and CDR2 sequences are SGHKS and YYEKEE (reference sequence). V lost 4 bases and J 5 bases, leaving 19 bases between the germline ends. CDR3 sequence reads: CASSGTATSYDEQYF. The CDR3 bases are TGTGCCAGCAGCGGGACTGCCACCTCCTACGACGAGCAGTACTTC.

This chain joins TRBV9 and TRBJ2-5, with a tentative D call TRBD2 (7 bases). This CDR3 spans 17 amino acids. Per the germline V gene, CDR1 is SGDLS and CDR2 is YYNGEE. The germline V and J ends were trimmed by 0 bases and 5 bases, with 20 bases remaining between them. The CDR3 reads CASSVGSQRGGLETQYF. The CDR3 DNA reads TGTGCCAGCAGCGTAGGATCGCAGAGGGGGGGGTTGGAGACCCAGTACTTC.

This clone appeared once. The CDR3 here is CASSPPITLAGGEQYF. The CDR3 nucleotides read TGTGCCAGCTCACCACCGATCACCCTAGCGGGAGGGGAGCAGTACTTC. The chain joins TRBV18 to TRBJ2-7; 12 positions match TRBD2. Germline V gives CDR1 KGHSH, CDR2 LQKENI. With 0 bases clipped from V and 7 bases from J, the junction kept 7 bases outside the gene matches. The CDR3 is made up of 16 amino acids.

The rearrangement links TRBV6-5 to TRBJ2-3, with 7 bases identical to TRBD1. Germline lookup yields CDR1 MNHEY and CDR2 SVGAGI. J was trimmed by 2 bases and V by 0 bases; bases with no gene match: 5. The CDR3 runs to 16 residues. Here the CDR3 DNA reads TGTGCCAGCAGTTACTCGGCAGGGGGTACCACAGATACGCAGTATTTT. As protein: CASSYSAGGTTDTQYF.

The CDR3 DNA sequence: TGTGCCAGCAGCGGGGACAGGGCTGGCTACACCTTC. The encoded protein is CASSGDRAGYTF. The genes are TRBV21-1 and TRBJ1-2; the table's TRBD1 call for D was not verified on the DNA. TRBV21-1 is shown as a pseudogene. This CDR3 contains 12 residues.

The J gene is TRBJ2-1, the V gene TRBV11-2; 7 nucleotides line up with TRBD2. The CDR3 is 16 residues long. The V and J ends lost 5 bases and 4 bases, in that order; junction bases with no gene match: 11. The germline V gene has CDR1 SGHAT and CDR2 FQNNGV. Written as DNA, the CDR3 is TGTGCCAGCAGCCCCGGCTTGAAGGGAGGGTACAATGAGCAGTTCTTC. This gives the protein CASSPGLKGGYNEQFF. The full variable domain, with the rest looked up from reference TRBV11-2 and TRBJ2-1, is EAGVAQSPRYKIIEKRQSVAFWCNPISGHATLYWYQQILGQGPKLLIQFQNNGVVDDSQLPKDRFSAERLKGVDSTLKIQPAKLEDSAVYLCASSPGLKGGYNEQFFGPGTRLTVL.

This chain links TRBV7-2 with TRBJ2-7; D is possibly TRBD2 (5 bases). CDR1 is SGHTA and CDR2 is FQGNSA in the germline V gene. This CDR3 contains 13 residues. V was cut by 1 base and J by 5 bases, with 9 bases left in between. The CDR3 DNA follows: TGTGCCAGCAGCTTAGATACTAGACACGAGCAGTACTTC. Its translation is CASSLDTRHEQYF.

The rearrangement joins TRBV6-6 to TRBJ2-7; 10 bases align to TRBD1. Germline trimming cut 6 bases from V and 3 bases from J; bases unmatched to any gene: 11. From germline, CDR1 is MNHNY and CDR2 SVGAGI (reference sequence). This CDR3 is built from 16 residues. The CDR3 DNA reads as TGTGCCAGCAGAACAACCTTGGGGACAGGGGTCTACGAGCAGTACTTC. It encodes CASRTTLGTGVYEQYF.

V and J are TRBV14 and TRBJ1-2, with 8 bases fitting TRBD1. Germline CDR1 is SGHDN and CDR2 is FVKESK. The CDR3 sequence is 15 residues long. Unmatched junction bases numbered 6, after V lost 0 bases and J lost 6 bases. The CDR3: CASSQDRTGFDGYTF. DNA for the CDR3: TGTGCCAGCAGCCAAGACCGGACAGGGTTCGATGGCTACACCTTC.

The genes are TRBV5-1 and TRBJ2-2; D is unresolved. V lost 1 base and J 4 bases, leaving 5 bases between the germline ends. Germline CDR1 reads SGHRS; CDR2 reads YFSETQ. CDR3 length: 13 residues. Here the CDR3 DNA reads TGCGCCAGCAGCTTGAGCTTCACCGGGGAGCTGTTTTTT. Its protein product is CASSLSFTGELFF. Looking up the rest from reference TRBV5-1 and TRBJ2-2 gives the full variable domain: KAGVTQTPRYLIKTRGQQVTLSCSPISGHRSVSWYQQTPGQGLQFLFEYFSETQRNKGNFPGRFSGRQFSNSRSEMNVSTLELGDSALYLCASSLSFTGELFFGEGSRLTVL.

The genes are TRBV5-1 and TRBJ2-7, with a possible D match to TRBD2 (6 bases). The germline CDR1 and CDR2 sequences are SGHRS and YFSETQ. This CDR3 comprises 15 residues. Trimming removed 4 bases at V and 1 base at J, with 15 bases between. Here the CDR3 DNA reads TGCGCCAGCAGCGCACCGGGTGGAGGGTCCTACGAGCAGTACTTC. It is translated as CASSAPGGGSYEQYF.

The chain links TRBV25-1 to TRBJ1-2; D is unresolved. Germline loops: CDR1 MGHDK, CDR2 SYGVNS. The V end was cut by 2 bases, the J end by 2 bases, with 3 bases between. CDR3 length: 12 amino acids. CDR3 sequence: CASSEQNYGYTF. The CDR3 DNA is TGTGCCAGCAGTGAACAGAACTATGGCTACACCTTC.

This clone appeared once. J is TRBJ2-7 and V is TRBV6-6; weak D call: TRBD1 (5 bases). Germline CDR1 and CDR2: MNHNY and SVGAGI (reference sequence). Trimming cost V 2 bases and J 3 bases, with 8 bases left between them. The CDR3 spans 13 residues. The CDR3 protein is CASSYDDSYEQYF. The CDR3 DNA reads as TGTGCCAGCAGTTACGACGACAGCTACGAGCAGTACTTC.

The chain uses TRBV28 and TRBJ2-5; TRBD1 matches at 7 bases. The germline gives CDR1 MDHEN, CDR2 SYDVKM. This CDR3 comprises 13 residues. The V gene end was trimmed by 6 bases and the J gene end by 5 bases; junction bases not matched to a gene: 6. CDR3 coding DNA: TGTGCCAGCAGGCGACAGGGATTGGAGACCCAGTACTTC. It yields the protein CASRRQGLETQYF.